This T cell receptor beta chain comes out of a study of T and B cells in COVID-19 patients. At the level of the study: Of approximately 21 active-infection patients, about 13 were critically ill with mechanical ventilation or extracorporeal membrane oxygenation.

Blood genomic DNA input for TRB amplification was about 240-550 ng. Looked up from germline, CDR1 is DFQATT and CDR2 is SNEGSKA (reference sequence). The CDR3 runs 16 residues. Unmatched junction bases numbered 9, after V lost 5 bases and J lost 1 base. Multiplex PCR with BIOMED2 TRB-A/B primer pools amplified TRB rearrangements. MiXCR, run by TCRdb on the multiplex PCR reads, gives a single entry per CDR3 protein. The sample records roughly 27,000 distinct CDR3 sequences, roughly 33% being singletons. The sequence derives from a human donor who had recovered from COVID-19. Sequencing used blood. J is TRBJ2-3 and V is TRBV20-1; 10 positions agree with TRBD1. The CDR3 loop is CSAPKDRGIRTDTQYF. In DNA form, the CDR3 reads TGCAGTGCTCCAAAGGACAGGGGGATACGCACAGATACGCAGTATTTT.